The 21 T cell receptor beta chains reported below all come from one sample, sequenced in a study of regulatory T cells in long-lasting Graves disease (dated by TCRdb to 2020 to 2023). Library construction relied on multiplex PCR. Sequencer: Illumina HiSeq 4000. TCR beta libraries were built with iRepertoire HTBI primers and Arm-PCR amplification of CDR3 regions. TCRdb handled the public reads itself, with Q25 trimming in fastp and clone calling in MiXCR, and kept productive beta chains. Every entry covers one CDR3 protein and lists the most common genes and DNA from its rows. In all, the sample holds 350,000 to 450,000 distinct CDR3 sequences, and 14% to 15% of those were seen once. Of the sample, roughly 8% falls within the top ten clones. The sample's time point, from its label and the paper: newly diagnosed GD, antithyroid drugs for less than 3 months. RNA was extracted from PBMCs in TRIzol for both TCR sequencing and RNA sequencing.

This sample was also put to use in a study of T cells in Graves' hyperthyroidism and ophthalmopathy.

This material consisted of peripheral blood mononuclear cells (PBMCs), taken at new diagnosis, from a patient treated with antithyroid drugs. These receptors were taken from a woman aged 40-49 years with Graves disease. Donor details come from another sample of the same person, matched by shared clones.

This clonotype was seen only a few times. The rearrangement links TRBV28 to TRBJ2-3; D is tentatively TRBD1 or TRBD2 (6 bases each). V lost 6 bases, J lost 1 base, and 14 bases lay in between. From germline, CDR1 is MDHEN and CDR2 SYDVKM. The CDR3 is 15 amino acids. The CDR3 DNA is TGTGCCAGCAGACCGGGGGCTTGGGGCACAGATACGCAGTATTTT. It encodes CASRPGAWGTDTQYF.

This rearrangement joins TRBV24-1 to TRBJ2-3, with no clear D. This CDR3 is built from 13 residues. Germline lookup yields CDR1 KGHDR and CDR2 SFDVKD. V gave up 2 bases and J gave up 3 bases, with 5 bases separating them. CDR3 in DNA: TGTGCCACCAGTGATTCCACTACAGATACGCAGTATTTT. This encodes CATSDSTTDTQYF.

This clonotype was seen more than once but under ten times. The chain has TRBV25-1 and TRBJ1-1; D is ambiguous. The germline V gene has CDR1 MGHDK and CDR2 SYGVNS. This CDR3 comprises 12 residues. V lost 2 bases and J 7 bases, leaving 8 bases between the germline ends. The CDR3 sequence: CASSEQGFEAFF. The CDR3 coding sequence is TGTGCCAGCAGTGAACAAGGTTTTGAAGCTTTCTTT.

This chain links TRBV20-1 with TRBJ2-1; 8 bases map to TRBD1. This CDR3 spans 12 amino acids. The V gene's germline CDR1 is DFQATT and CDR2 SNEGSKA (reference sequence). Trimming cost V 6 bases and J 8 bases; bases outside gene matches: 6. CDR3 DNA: TGCAGTGCCTGGACAGGGTTCGATGAGCAGTTCTTC. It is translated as CSAWTGFDEQFF.

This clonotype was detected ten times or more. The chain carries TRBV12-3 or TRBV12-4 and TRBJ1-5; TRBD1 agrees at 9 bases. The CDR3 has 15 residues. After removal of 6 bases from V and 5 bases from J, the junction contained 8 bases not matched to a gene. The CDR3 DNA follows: TGTGCCAGCAGACTGGGACAGGGTTTGGATCAGCCCCAGCATTTT. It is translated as CASRLGQGLDQPQHF.

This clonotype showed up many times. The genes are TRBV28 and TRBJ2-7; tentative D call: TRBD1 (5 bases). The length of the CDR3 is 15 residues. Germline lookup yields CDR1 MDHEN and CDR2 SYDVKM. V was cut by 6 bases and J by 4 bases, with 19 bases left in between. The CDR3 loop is CASRPDRDRSYEQYF. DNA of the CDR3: TGTGCCAGCAGACCCGACAGAGACCGGTCTTACGAGCAGTACTTC.

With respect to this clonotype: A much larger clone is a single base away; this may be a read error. CDR3 coding DNA: TGTTCCAGCAGTTACTCCGGGACTGGTACAGATACGCAGTATTTT. Its translation is CSSSYSGTGTDTQYF. The chain couples TRBV6-5 to TRBJ2-3; D is perhaps TRBD2 (6 bases). Germline lookup yields CDR1 MNHEY and CDR2 SVGAGI. The CDR3 is 15 residues long.

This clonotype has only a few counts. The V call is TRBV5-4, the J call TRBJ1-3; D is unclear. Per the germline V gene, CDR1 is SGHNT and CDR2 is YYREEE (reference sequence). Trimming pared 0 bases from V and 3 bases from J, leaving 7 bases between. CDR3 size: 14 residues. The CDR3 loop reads CASSLVGFGNTIYF. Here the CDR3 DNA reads TGTGCCAGCAGCTTGGTGGGGTTTGGAAACACCATATATTTT.

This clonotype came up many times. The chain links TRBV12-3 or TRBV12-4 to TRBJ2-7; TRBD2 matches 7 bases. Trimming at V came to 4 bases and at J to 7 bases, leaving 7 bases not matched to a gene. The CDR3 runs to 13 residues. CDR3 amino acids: CASSYFREGEQYF. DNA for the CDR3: TGTGCCAGCAGTTATTTCAGGGAGGGGGAGCAGTACTTC.

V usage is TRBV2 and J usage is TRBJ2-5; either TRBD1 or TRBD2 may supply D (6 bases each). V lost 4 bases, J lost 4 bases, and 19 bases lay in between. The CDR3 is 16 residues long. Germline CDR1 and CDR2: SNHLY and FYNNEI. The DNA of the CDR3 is TGTGCCAGCAGTGGAACCGGGACTCCCAGGGGAGAGACCCAGTACTTC. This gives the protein CASSGTGTPRGETQYF.

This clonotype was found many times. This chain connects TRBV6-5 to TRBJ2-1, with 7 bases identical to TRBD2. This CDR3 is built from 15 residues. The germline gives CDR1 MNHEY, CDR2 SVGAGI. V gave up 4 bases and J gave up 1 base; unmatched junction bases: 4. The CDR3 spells CASSFISGSYNEQFF. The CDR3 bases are TGTGCCAGCAGTTTTATTAGCGGGTCCTACAATGAGCAGTTCTTC.

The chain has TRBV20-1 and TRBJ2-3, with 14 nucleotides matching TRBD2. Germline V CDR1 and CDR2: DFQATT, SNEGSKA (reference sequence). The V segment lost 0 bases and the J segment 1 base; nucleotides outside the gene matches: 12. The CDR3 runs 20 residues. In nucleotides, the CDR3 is TGCAGTGCTAGAGATCTAGGGGGACTAGCGGGAGCCGGGGGCACAGATACGCAGTATTTT. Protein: CSARDLGGLAGAGGTDTQYF.

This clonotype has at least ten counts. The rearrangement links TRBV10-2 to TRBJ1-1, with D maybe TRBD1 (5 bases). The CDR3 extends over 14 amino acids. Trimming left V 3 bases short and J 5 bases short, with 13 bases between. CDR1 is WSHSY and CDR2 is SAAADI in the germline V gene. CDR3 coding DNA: TGCGCCAGCAGTGAAAGTCAGGGCGAGACTGAAGCTTTCTTT. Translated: CASSESQGETEAFF.

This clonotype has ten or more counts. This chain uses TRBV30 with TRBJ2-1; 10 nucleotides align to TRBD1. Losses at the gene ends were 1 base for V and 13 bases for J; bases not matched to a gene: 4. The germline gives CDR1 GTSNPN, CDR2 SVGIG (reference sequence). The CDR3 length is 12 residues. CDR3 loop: CAWSEGQGVQFF. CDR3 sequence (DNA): TGTGCCTGGAGTGAAGGACAGGGGGTTCAGTTCTTC.

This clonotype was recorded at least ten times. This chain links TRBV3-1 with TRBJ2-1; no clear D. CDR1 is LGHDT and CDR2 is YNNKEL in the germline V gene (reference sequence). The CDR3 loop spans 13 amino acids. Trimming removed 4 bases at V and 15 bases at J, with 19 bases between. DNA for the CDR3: TGTGCCAGCAGCCTAGGGTTGGGAAAACAAGTGTTCTTC. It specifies CASSLGLGKQVFF.

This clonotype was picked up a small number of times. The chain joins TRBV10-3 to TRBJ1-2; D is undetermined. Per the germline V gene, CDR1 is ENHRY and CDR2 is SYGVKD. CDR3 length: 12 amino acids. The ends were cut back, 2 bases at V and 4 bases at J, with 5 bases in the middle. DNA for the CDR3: TGTGCCATCAGTGAGCAGACCTATGGCTACACCTTC. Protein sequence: CAISEQTYGYTF.

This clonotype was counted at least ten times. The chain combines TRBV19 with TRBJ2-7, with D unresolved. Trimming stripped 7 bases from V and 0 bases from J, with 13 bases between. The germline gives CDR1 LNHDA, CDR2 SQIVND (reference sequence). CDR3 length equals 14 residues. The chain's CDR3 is CASKRLAGSYEQYF. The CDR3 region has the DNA TGTGCCAGTAAGCGTTTGGCAGGCTCCTACGAGCAGTACTTC.

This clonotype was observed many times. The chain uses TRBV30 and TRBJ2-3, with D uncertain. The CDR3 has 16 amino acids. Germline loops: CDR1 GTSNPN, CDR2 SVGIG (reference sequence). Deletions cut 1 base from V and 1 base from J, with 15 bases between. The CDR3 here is CAWSGLGAHGTDTQYF. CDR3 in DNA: TGTGCCTGGAGTGGCCTAGGAGCACACGGCACAGATACGCAGTATTTT.

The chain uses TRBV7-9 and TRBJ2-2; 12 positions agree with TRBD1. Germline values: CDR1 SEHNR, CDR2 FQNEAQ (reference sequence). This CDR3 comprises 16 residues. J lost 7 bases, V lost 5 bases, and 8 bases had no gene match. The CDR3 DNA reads TGTGCCAGCAGCCCACGGGGACAGGGGGCCATCGGGGAGCTGTTTTTT. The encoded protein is CASSPRGQGAIGELFF. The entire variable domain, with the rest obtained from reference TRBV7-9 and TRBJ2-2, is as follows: DTGVSQNPRHKITKRGQNVTFRCDPISEHNRLYWYRQTLGQGPEFLTYFQNEAQLEKSRLLSDRFSAERPKGSFSTLEIQRTEQGDSAMYLCASSPRGQGAIGELFFGEGSRLTVL.

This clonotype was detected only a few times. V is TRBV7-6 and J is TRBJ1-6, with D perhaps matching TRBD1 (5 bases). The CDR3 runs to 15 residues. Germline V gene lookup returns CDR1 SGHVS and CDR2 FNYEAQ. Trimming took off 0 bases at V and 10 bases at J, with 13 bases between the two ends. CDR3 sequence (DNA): TGTGCCAGCAGCTTAGCGGGCCCAGGGTACTCACCCCTCCACTTT. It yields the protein CASSLAGPGYSPLHF.

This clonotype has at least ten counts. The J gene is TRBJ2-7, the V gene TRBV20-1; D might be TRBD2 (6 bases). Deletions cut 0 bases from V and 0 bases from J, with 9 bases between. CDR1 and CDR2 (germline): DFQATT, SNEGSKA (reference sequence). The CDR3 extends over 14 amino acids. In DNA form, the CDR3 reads TGCAGTGCTAGAGATCGGGGGACCTCCTACGAGCAGTACTTC. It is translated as CSARDRGTSYEQYF.